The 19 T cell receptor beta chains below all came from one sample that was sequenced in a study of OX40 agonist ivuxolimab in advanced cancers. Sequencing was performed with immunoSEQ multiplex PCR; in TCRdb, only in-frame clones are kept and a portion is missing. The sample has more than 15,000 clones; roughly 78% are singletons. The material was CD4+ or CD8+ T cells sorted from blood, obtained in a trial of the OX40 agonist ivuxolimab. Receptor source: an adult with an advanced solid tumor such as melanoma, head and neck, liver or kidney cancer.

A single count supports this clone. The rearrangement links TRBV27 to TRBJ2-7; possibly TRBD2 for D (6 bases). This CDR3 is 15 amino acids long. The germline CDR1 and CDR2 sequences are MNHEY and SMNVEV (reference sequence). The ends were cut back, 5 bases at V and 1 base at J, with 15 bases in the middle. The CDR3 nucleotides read TGTGCCAGCAGTAATTCGCGGGGCTATTCCTACGAGCAGTACTTC. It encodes CASSNSRGYSYEQYF.

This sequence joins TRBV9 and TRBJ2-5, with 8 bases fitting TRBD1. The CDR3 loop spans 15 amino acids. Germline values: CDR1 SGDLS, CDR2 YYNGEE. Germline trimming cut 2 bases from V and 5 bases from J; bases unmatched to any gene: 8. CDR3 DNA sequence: TGTGCCAGCAGCGTTAGACAGGGGCGCGTTGAGACCCAGTACTTC. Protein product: CASSVRQGRVETQYF.

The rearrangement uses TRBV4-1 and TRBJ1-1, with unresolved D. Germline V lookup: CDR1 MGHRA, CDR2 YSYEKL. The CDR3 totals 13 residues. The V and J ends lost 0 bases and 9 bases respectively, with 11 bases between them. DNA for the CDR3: TGCGCCAGCAGCCAAGATCTTGCAGGCAAAGCTTTCTTT. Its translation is CASSQDLAGKAFF.

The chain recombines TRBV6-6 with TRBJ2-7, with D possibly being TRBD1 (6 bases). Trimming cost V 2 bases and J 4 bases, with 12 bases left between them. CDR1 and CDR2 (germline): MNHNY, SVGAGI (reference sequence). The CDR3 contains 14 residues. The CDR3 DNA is TGTGCCAGCAGTTACGGGGGAAGGGGGTACGAGCAGTACTTC. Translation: CASSYGGRGYEQYF.

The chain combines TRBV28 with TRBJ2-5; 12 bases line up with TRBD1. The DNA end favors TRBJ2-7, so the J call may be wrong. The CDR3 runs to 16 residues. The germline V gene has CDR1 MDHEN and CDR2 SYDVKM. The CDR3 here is CASSLGPGQGAFEQYF. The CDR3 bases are TGTGCCAGCAGTTTAGGGCCGGGACAGGGGGCTTTCGAGCAGTACTTC.

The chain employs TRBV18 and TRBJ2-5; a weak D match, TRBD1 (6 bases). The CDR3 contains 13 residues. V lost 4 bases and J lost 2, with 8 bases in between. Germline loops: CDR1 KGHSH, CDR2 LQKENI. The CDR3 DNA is TGTGCCAGCTCACAGACAGGTCAAGAGACCCAGTACTTC. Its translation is CASSQTGQETQYF.

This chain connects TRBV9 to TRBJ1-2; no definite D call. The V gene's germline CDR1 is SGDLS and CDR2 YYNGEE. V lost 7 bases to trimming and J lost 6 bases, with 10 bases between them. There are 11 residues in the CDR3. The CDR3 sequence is CASGDIDGYTF. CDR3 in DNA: TGTGCCAGCGGCGACATAGATGGCTACACCTTC.

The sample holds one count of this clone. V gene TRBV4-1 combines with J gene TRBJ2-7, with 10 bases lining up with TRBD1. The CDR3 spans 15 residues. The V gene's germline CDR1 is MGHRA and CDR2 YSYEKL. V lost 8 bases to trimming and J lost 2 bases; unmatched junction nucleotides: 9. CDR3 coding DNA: TGCGCCAGCTCTCATGGGACAGGGGTCACCTACGAGCAGTACTTC. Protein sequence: CASSHGTGVTYEQYF.

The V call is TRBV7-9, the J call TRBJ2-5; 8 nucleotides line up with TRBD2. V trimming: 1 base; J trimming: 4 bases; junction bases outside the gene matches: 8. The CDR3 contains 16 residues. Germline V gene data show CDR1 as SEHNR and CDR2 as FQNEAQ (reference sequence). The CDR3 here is CASSLVFSAGVETQYF. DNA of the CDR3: TGTGCCAGCAGCTTAGTATTTTCAGCGGGAGTAGAGACCCAGTACTTC.

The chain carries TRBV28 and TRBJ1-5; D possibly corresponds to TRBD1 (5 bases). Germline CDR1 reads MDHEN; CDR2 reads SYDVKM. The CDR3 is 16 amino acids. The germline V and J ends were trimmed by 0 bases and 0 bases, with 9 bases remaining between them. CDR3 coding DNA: TGTGCCAGCAGTTTATGGGGGGTCCCTAGCAATCAGCCCCAGCATTTT. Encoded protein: CASSLWGVPSNQPQHF. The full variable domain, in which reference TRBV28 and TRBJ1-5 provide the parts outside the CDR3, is DVKVTQSSRYLVKRTGEKVFLECVQDMDHENMFWYRQDPGLGLRLIYFSYDVKMKEKGDIPEGYSVSREKKERFSLILESASTNQTSMYLCASSLWGVPSNQPQHFGDGTRLSIL.

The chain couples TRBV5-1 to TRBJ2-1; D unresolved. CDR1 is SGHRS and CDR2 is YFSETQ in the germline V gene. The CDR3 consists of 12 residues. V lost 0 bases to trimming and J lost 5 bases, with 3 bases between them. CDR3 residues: CASSLGDNEQFF. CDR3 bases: TGCGCCAGCAGCTTGGGTGACAATGAGCAGTTCTTC.

The CDR3 spells CASSLTSGSNEQYF. DNA of the CDR3: TGTGCCAGCAGCTTAACTAGCGGGAGTAACGAGCAGTACTTC. The chain combines TRBV7-9 with TRBJ2-7, with 11 bases identical to TRBD2. Looked up from germline, CDR1 is SEHNR and CDR2 is FQNEAQ (reference sequence). The V segment lost 2 bases and the J segment 5 bases; nucleotides outside the gene matches: 2. The CDR3 spans 14 residues. The full variable domain, completed using reference TRBV7-9 and TRBJ2-7, is DTGVSQNPRHKITKRGQNVTFRCDPISEHNRLYWYRQTLGQGPEFLTYFQNEAQLEKSRLLSDRFSAERPKGSFSTLEIQRTEQGDSAMYLCASSLTSGSNEQYFGPGTRLTVT.

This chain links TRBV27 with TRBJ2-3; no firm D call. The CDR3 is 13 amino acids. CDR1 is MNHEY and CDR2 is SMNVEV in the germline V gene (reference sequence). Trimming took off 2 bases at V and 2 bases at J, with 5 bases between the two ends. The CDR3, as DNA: TGTGCCAGCAGTTTAGACCCCACAGATACGCAGTATTTT. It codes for CASSLDPTDTQYF.

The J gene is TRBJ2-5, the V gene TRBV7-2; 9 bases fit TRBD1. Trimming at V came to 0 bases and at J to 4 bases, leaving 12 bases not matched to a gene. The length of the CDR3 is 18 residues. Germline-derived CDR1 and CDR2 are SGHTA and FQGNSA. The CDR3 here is CASSLAPWGQGQRETQYF. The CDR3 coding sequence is TGTGCCAGCAGCTTAGCCCCTTGGGGACAGGGACAGCGAGAGACCCAGTACTTC.

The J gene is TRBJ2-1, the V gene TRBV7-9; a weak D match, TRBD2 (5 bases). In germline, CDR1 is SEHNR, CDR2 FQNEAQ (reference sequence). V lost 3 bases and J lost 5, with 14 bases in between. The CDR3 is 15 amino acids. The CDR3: CASSFLWESHNEQFF. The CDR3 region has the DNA TGTGCCAGCAGCTTTCTGTGGGAGAGCCACAATGAGCAGTTCTTC.

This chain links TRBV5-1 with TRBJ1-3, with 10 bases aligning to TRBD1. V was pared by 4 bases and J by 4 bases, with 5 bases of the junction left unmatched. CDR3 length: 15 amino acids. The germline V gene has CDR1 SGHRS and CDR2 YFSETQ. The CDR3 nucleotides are TGCGCCAGCAGCCTGGACAGGGGGAGAGGAAACACCATATATTTT. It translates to CASSLDRGRGNTIYF.

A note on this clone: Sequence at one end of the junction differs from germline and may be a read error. CDR3 in DNA: TGTGCCAGCAGCCCGATGCTCGGGACTAGCGACTTC. Translated, it gives CASSPMLGTSDF. The chain employs TRBV11-2 and TRBJ2-7, with TRBD2 identical over 10 bases. CDR1 and CDR2 from the germline V gene are SGHAT and FQNNGV. This CDR3 spans 12 amino acids.

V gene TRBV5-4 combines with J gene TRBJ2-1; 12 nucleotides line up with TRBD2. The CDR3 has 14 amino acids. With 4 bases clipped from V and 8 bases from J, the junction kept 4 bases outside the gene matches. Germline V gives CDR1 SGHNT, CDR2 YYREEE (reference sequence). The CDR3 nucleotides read TGTGCCAGCAGCCTACGACTAGCGGGAGATGAGCAGTTCTTC. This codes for CASSLRLAGDEQFF.

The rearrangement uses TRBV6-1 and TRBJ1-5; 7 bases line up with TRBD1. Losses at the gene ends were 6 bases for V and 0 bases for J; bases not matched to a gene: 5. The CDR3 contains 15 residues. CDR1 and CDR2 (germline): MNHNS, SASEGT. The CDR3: CASRRQGGSNQPQHF. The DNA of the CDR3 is TGTGCCAGCAGGCGACAGGGTGGTAGCAATCAGCCCCAGCATTTT.